The 25 T cell receptor beta chains reported below all come from one sample, sequenced in a study of blood T cell repertoires in COVID-19 (dated by TCRdb to about 2020). The library came from the immunoSEQ multiplex PCR assay. TCRdb obtained this table from immuneACCESS and retained in-frame rearrangements with V and J assigned. These tables miss some clones; where compared with another copy, unresolved V genes account for less than half of the shortfall, and the remainder is unexplained. This sample comprises 250,000 to 350,000 clones, 88% of them detected only once. Together, the top ten hold under 2.5% of the sample. Sequenced sample: PBMCs or T cells enriched from blood (not recorded which). These receptors were obtained from a woman aged 55-70 years in a cohort exposed to, infected with or recovered from COVID-19 (not recorded which).

This chain connects TRBV30 to TRBJ1-5; a possible D gene is TRBD1 (6 bases). The germline V gene encodes CDR1 GTSNPN and CDR2 SVGIG (reference sequence). The CDR3 totals 17 residues. V lost 3 bases, J lost 0 bases, and 18 bases lay in between. DNA for the CDR3: TGTGCCTGGAGCCGTCACAGGGTGGGTAATAGCAATCAGCCCCAGCATTTT. It translates to CAWSRHRVGNSNQPQHF. The whole variable domain, remainder taken from reference TRBV30 and TRBJ1-5, is SQTIHQWPATLVQPVGSPLSLECTVEGTSNPNLYWYRQAAGRGLQLLFYSVGIGQISSEVPQNLSASRPQDRQFILSSKKLLLSDSGFYLCAWSRHRVGNSNQPQHFGDGTRLSIL.

This chain links TRBV7-6 with TRBJ2-2, with 9 nucleotides matching TRBD2. V dropped 5 bases and J dropped 6; count of bases not matched to a gene: 10. Germline-derived CDR1 and CDR2 are SGHVS and FNYEAQ. CDR3 length: 16 amino acids. CDR3 DNA: TGTGCCAGCAGCCAGGCGGTTGCGGGAGGGCCCGGGGAGCTGTTTTTT. It is translated as CASSQAVAGGPGELFF.

The chain joins TRBV11-1 to TRBJ2-3; 8 positions agree with TRBD1. The junction had 5 bases not matched to a gene; V was cut back by 2 bases and J by 1 base. CDR3 length: 16 amino acids. The germline V gene has CDR1 SGHAT and CDR2 FQDESV (reference sequence). This chain's CDR3 is CASSLQGAHGTDTQYF. The CDR3 DNA follows: TGTGCCAGCAGCTTACAGGGGGCGCATGGCACAGATACGCAGTATTTT.

This clone was recorded only once. The genes are TRBV7-9 and TRBJ1-6; no reliable D call. Germline V CDR1 and CDR2: SEHNR, FQNEAQ (reference sequence). The CDR3 is 13 amino acids. With 6 bases removed from V and 7 bases from J, the gap between germline ends came to 10 bases. In DNA, the CDR3 is TGTGCCAGCAGAGCGACCGAAAATTCACCCCTCCACTTT. Protein sequence: CASRATENSPLHF.

This chain connects TRBV5-4 to TRBJ2-7, with 7 bases that match TRBD2. CDR1 SGHNT and CDR2 YYREEE come from the germline V gene (reference sequence). CDR3 length equals 13 residues. The trim removed 4 bases at V and 6 bases at J, leaving 7 bases unmatched. The CDR3 reads CASSTNRGGEQYF. CDR3 nucleotide sequence: TGTGCCAGCAGCACGAATCGCGGGGGCGAGCAGTACTTC.

Regarding this clone: This same CDR3 is encoded by further DNA sequences in the sample. The chain uses TRBV30 and TRBJ2-7; 8 bases are a match to TRBD2. Germline-derived CDR1 and CDR2 are GTSNPN and SVGIG (reference sequence). V trimming: 3 bases; J trimming: 4 bases; junction bases outside the gene matches: 2. The CDR3 has 12 amino acids. This chain's CDR3 is CAWSGGGYEQYF. Written as DNA, the CDR3 is TGTGCCTGGAGCGGCGGGGGGTACGAGCAGTACTTC.

The chain carries TRBV18 and TRBJ1-3; D not certain. The CDR3 totals 16 residues. The germline V gene has CDR1 KGHSH and CDR2 LQKENI. Trimming removed 0 bases from V and 0 bases from J, with 9 bases in between. This CDR3 reads CASSPPGTLSGNTIYF. The CDR3 DNA reads as TGTGCCAGCTCACCACCGGGCACCCTCTCTGGAAACACCATATATTTT.

The rearrangement links TRBV9 to TRBJ1-2; 10 bases map to TRBD1. This CDR3 comprises 17 residues. Trimming took 2 bases from V and 2 from J; bases not matched to a gene: 9. The germline gives CDR1 SGDLS, CDR2 YYNGEE. This chain's CDR3 is CASSVGTGVKFNYGYTF. CDR3 nucleotides: TGTGCCAGCAGCGTCGGGACAGGGGTCAAATTCAACTATGGCTACACCTTC.

The V call is TRBV28, the J call TRBJ2-7, with 13 positions matching TRBD2. This CDR3 is built from 13 residues. CDR1 and CDR2 from the germline V gene are MDHEN and SYDVKM. J lost 7 bases, V lost 9 bases, and 6 bases had no gene match. CDR3 sequence reads: CASSPGLAGEQYF. As DNA, the CDR3 is TGTGCCAGTTCCCCGGGACTAGCGGGGGAGCAGTACTTC.

The rearrangement links TRBV24-1 to TRBJ2-3; possibly TRBD1 for D (5 bases). Trimming left V 9 bases short and J 4 bases short, with 13 bases between. The CDR3 extends over 13 amino acids. Germline assignment: CDR1 KGHDR and CDR2 SFDVKD. The CDR3 region is CATLDRFSDTQYF. The DNA for the CDR3 is TGTGCCACCCTTGACAGATTCTCAGATACGCAGTATTTT.

The rearrangement links TRBV11-3 to TRBJ1-2, with 7 bases fitting TRBD1. Trimming cost V 5 bases and J 2 bases; bases outside gene matches: 5. The length of the CDR3 is 14 residues. Per the germline V gene, CDR1 is SGHNT and CDR2 is YENEEA. DNA for the CDR3: TGTGCCAGCAGCCACAGGGGTCCCAACTATGGCTACACCTTC. This translates into CASSHRGPNYGYTF.

The chain recombines TRBV4-2 with TRBJ1-6; maybe TRBD1 (5 bases). The CDR3 covers 17 residues. The V end lost 6 bases, the J end lost 5 bases, and 20 bases lay between the germline ends. Germline V gene lookup returns CDR1 LGHNA and CDR2 YNFKEQ. DNA of the CDR3: TGTGCCAGCAGACAGGAAGAAGCCGGGCTCAATAATTCACCCCTCCACTTT. This codes for CASRQEEAGLNNSPLHF.

This chain uses TRBV27 with TRBJ1-6; D gene ambiguous. This CDR3 spans 15 amino acids. Germline CDR1 reads MNHEY; CDR2 reads SMNVEV (reference sequence). V lost 0 bases and J 5 bases, leaving 8 bases between the germline ends. CDR3 nucleotides: TGTGCCAGCAGTTTATCGATCAGTAATAATTCACCCCTCCACTTT. Protein sequence: CASSLSISNNSPLHF.

The chain is built from TRBV25-1 and TRBJ2-1; TRBD2 agrees at 16 bases. CDR3 length: 18 residues. V gave up 5 bases and J gave up 0 bases; unmatched junction bases: 4. Germline CDR1 reads MGHDK; CDR2 reads SYGVNS. The CDR3 spells CASSKGLAGGSSYNEQFF. The CDR3 nucleotides are TGTGCCAGCAGTAAGGGACTAGCGGGAGGGTCCTCCTACAATGAGCAGTTCTTC.

The chain employs TRBV10-2 and TRBJ2-7; 9 bases are shared with TRBD1. Germline assignment: CDR1 WSHSY and CDR2 SAAADI. V trimming: 6 bases; J trimming: 7 bases; junction bases outside the gene matches: 7. The CDR3 is 13 amino acids. The CDR3 nucleotides read TGCGCCAGCAGGGGGACAGGGCGGGGAGAGCAGTACTTC. This sequence encodes CASRGTGRGEQYF.

This chain connects TRBV12-3 or TRBV12-4 to TRBJ1-5; D might be TRBD1 (5 bases). V shed 4 bases and J shed 6 bases, with 10 bases lying between them. This CDR3 is built from 13 residues. The CDR3 spells CASSWGRGQPQHF. The CDR3, as DNA: TGTGCCAGCAGTTGGGGGAGGGGTCAGCCCCAGCATTTT.

V usage is TRBV2 and J usage is TRBJ1-1, with 7 bases fitting TRBD1. With V trimmed by 6 bases and J by 5 bases, 6 bases remained unmatched. CDR1 SNHLY and CDR2 FYNNEI come from the germline V gene. This CDR3 region has 13 residues. The CDR3 sequence: CASRVRGRTEAFF. In nucleotides, the CDR3 is TGTGCCAGCAGAGTCAGGGGGAGGACTGAAGCTTTCTTT.

The genes are TRBV28 and TRBJ2-1; 8 bases agree with TRBD2. V lost 3 bases to trimming and J lost 6 bases; unmatched junction nucleotides: 7. The CDR3 runs 15 residues. The germline CDR1 and CDR2 sequences are MDHEN and SYDVKM. Written as DNA, the CDR3 is TGTGCCAGCAGTTTCTCGGGAGGGCCCCGCAATGAGCAGTTCTTC. Protein sequence: CASSFSGGPRNEQFF.

The chain carries TRBV27 and TRBJ2-5; unclear D gene. Germline CDR1 reads MNHEY; CDR2 reads SMNVEV (reference sequence). This CDR3 contains 14 residues. The V end lost 0 bases, the J end lost 0 bases, and 5 bases lay between the germline ends. The CDR3 nucleotides are TGTGCCAGCAGTTTATCCCGTTACCAAGAGACCCAGTACTTC. It is translated as CASSLSRYQETQYF.

The J gene is TRBJ2-3, the V gene TRBV4-1; TRBD1 is a possible D gene (5 bases). This CDR3 contains 14 residues. The V and J ends lost 1 base and 5 bases respectively, with 10 bases between them. From germline, CDR1 is MGHRA and CDR2 YSYEKL. The CDR3 region is CASSQAQGVDTQYF. CDR3 nucleotide sequence: TGCGCCAGCAGCCAAGCCCAGGGTGTAGATACGCAGTATTTT.

The J gene is TRBJ2-3, the V gene TRBV9; 8 nucleotides agree with TRBD2. Germline V gene lookup returns CDR1 SGDLS and CDR2 YYNGEE. The trim removed 4 bases at V and 8 bases at J, leaving 15 bases unmatched. CDR3 length: 16 amino acids. The CDR3 region has the DNA TGTGCCAGCAGCACTGGGGGGACTAGAGGATCAATTACGCAGTATTTT. Amino acids: CASSTGGTRGSITQYF.

The genes are TRBV15 and TRBJ2-7, with a tentative D call TRBD2 (6 bases). The germline gives CDR1 LNHNV, CDR2 YYDKDF (reference sequence). This CDR3 comprises 14 residues. Trimming pared 6 bases from V and 1 base from J, leaving 13 bases between. In nucleotides, the CDR3 is TGTGCCACCAGGGGGTCGGAGGGTTCCTACGAGCAGTACTTC. Protein product: CATRGSEGSYEQYF.

The J gene is TRBJ2-5, the V gene TRBV24-1; 8 nucleotides align to TRBD2. The trim removed 5 bases at V and 4 bases at J, leaving 8 bases unmatched. CDR1 KGHDR and CDR2 SFDVKD come from the germline V gene. This CDR3 is built from 15 residues. CDR3 sequence: CATSGSSGNLETQYF. The DNA for the CDR3 is TGTGCCACCAGTGGGAGTAGCGGGAATCTAGAGACCCAGTACTTC.

The chain combines TRBV10-1 with TRBJ2-1; 7 bases align to TRBD2. Germline assignment: CDR1 WNHNN and CDR2 SYGVQD (reference sequence). The length of the CDR3 is 14 residues. Losses at the gene ends were 3 bases for V and 6 bases for J; bases not matched to a gene: 5. CDR3 protein: CASSEGGSFNEQFF. CDR3 bases: TGCGCCAGCAGTGAAGGCGGGAGCTTCAATGAGCAGTTCTTC.

The chain links TRBV7-2 to TRBJ2-5; weak D call: TRBD1 (6 bases). This CDR3 is 15 amino acids long. V shed 0 bases and J shed 4 bases, with 12 bases lying between them. Germline V lookup: CDR1 SGHTA, CDR2 FQGNSA. The CDR3 sequence is CASSLAQGLGETQYF. The CDR3 region has the DNA TGTGCCAGCAGCTTAGCGCAGGGGCTCGGAGAGACCCAGTACTTC.